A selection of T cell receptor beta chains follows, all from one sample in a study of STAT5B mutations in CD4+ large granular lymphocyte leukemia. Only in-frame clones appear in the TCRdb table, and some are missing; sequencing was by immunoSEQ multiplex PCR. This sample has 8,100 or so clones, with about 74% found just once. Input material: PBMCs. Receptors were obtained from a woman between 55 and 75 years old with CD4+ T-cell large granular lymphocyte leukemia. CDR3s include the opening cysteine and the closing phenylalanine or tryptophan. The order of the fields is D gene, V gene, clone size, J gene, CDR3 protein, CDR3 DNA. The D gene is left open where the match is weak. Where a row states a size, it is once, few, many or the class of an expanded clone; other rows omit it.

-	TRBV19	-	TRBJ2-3	CASSIGGDLTDTQYF	TGTGCCAGTAGTATAGGAGGGGACCTCACAGATACGCAGTATTTT
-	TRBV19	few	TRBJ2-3	CASREGGDTQYF	TGTGCCAGTAGAGAGGGTGGAGATACGCAGTATTTT
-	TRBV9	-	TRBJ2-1	CASSSGQGEGGSYNEQFF	TGTGCCAGCAGCTCAGGACAAGGGGAGGGGGGTTCATACAATGAGCAGTTCTTC
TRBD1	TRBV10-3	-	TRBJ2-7	CATGQAVYEQYF	TGTGCCACCGGACAGGCCGTCTACGAGCAGTACTTC
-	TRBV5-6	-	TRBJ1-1	CASSSPPPREAMDTEAFF	TGTGCCAGCAGCTCACCCCCCCCAAGGGAGGCAATGGACACTGAAGCTTTCTTT
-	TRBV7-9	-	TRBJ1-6	CASSFSYNSPLHF	TGTGCCAGCAGCTTCTCCTATAATTCACCCCTCCACTTT
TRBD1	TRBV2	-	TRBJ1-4	CASLGQPTNEKLFF	TGTGCCAGCCTGGGACAGCCAACTAATGAAAAACTGTTTTTT
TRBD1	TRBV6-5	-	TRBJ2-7	CASRDRGTSLGEQYF	TGTGCCAGCAGGGACAGGGGGACTAGTTTGGGGGAGCAGTACTTC
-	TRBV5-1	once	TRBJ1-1	CASSSSQVNTEAFF	TGCGCCAGCAGCTCCAGTCAGGTGAACACTGAAGCTTTCTTT
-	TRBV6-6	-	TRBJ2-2	CASSSGLNTGELFF	TGTGCCAGCAGTTCCGGTTTGAACACCGGGGAGCTGTTTTTT
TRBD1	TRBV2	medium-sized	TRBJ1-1	CASSAFGTGMNTEAFF	TGTGCCAGCAGTGCGTTCGGGACAGGGATGAACACTGAAGCTTTCTTT
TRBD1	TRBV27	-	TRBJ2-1	CASSSGTGYNEQFF	TGTGCCAGCAGTTCCGGGACAGGCTACAATGAGCAGTTCTTC
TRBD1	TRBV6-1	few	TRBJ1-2	CASLQGIYYGYTF	TGTGCCAGCCTACAGGGGATTTACTATGGCTACACCTTC
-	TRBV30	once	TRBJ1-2	CAWSVGVTSYGYTF	TGTGCCTGGAGTGTAGGGGTAACCTCCTATGGCTACACCTTC
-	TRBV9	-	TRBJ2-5	CASSAERDSQETQYF	TGTGCCAGCAGCGCGGAGCGGGACAGCCAAGAGACCCAGTACTTC
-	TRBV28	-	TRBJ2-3	CASSLQGPDTQYF	TGTGCCAGCAGTTTACAGGGGCCAGATACGCAGTATTTT
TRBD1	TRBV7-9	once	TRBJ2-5	CASSLSGQVETQYF	TGTGCCAGCAGCTTATCGGGACAGGTAGAGACCCAGTACTTC
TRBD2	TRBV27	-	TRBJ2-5	CASSALAGGETQYF	TGTGCCAGCAGTGCCCTAGCGGGGGGTGAGACCCAGTACTTC
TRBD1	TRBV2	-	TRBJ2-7	CASSVQGTGLSYEQYF	TGTGCCAGCAGTGTACAGGGGACAGGGCTTTCCTACGAGCAGTACTTC
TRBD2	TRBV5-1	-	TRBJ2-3	CASSLAASGGVTDTQYF	TGCGCCAGCAGCTTGGCCGCTAGCGGGGGGGTCACAGATACGCAGTATTTT
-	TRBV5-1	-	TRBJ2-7	CASSLDPRRSYEQYF	TGCGCCAGCAGCTTGGATCCGCGACGCTCCTACGAGCAGTACTTC
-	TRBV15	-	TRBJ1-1	CATSLGMNTEAFF	TGTGCCACCAGTCTCGGAATGAACACTGAAGCTTTCTTT
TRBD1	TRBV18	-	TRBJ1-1	CASSRVQGSTEAFF	TGTGCCAGCTCACGGGTACAGGGGTCCACTGAAGCTTTCTTT
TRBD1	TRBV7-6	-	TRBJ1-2	CASSPQGNYGYTF	TGTGCCAGCAGCCCACAGGGGAACTATGGCTACACCTTC
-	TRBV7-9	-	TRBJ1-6	CASSPPGALDGDSPLHF	TGTGCCAGCAGCCCTCCAGGGGCCCTAGATGGAGATTCACCCCTCCACTTT
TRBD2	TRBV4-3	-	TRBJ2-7	CASSQGLAGTYEQYF	TGCGCCAGCAGCCAGGGACTAGCGGGAACGTACGAGCAGTACTTC
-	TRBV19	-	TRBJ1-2	CASSPGVANYGYTF	TGTGCCAGTAGCCCAGGGGTAGCTAACTATGGCTACACCTTC
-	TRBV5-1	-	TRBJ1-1	CASSLGGGGNTEAFF	TGCGCCAGCAGCTTGGGGGGGGGCGGGAACACTGAAGCTTTCTTT